A single sample gave rise to the 2 T cell receptor beta chains below, sequenced in a study of T cell responses to AZD1222 COVID-19 vaccine. Sequencing was performed with immunoSEQ multiplex PCR; in TCRdb, only in-frame clones are kept and a portion is missing. This sample has 77,000 or so clones, with approximately 90% found just once. The material sequenced was peripheral blood, taken 28 days after the second AZD1222 dose. These receptors all stem from an adult who received the AZD1222 COVID-19 vaccine.

The rearrangement joins TRBV6-5 to TRBJ2-7; D not resolved. The CDR3 has 15 residues. Germline CDR1 and CDR2: MNHEY and SVGAGI. Trimming removed 5 bases from V and 1 base from J, with 15 bases in between. The CDR3 nucleotides read TGTGCCAGCAGTCGAGAACCGCTTGCGTCCTACGAGCAGTACTTC. This encodes CASSREPLASYEQYF.

This chain links TRBV15 with TRBJ1-1, with a weak D call TRBD1 (5 bases). The V end was cut by 0 bases, the J end by 1 base, with 12 bases between. The CDR3 is made up of 16 amino acids. Germline V gives CDR1 LNHNV, CDR2 YYDKDF (reference sequence). CDR3 region: CATSRDRGSTNTEAFF. DNA for the CDR3: TGTGCCACCAGCAGAGATCGGGGCAGCACGAACACTGAAGCTTTCTTT.